These 5 T cell receptor beta chains came from one sample sequenced in a study of T cells expressing NK-cell markers. TCRdb reprocessed the 5' RACE reads; each CDR3 protein has one entry and no DNA is given. This listing includes 300,000 to 450,000 distinct CDR3 sequences. The sequencing sample was made of blood T cells: a sorted CD56 or NKG2C T cell subset, CD4+ or CD8+ T cells, or bulk PBMC T cells (not recorded which). The receptors derive from a man aged 18-69 years in good health.

This sequence joins TRBV5-1 and TRBJ1-1; absent DNA, TCRdb's TRBD1 call cannot be checked. The CDR3 spans 13 residues. Germline values: CDR1 SGHRS, CDR2 YFSETQ. The CDR3 spells CASSMTGEDWAFF.

The rearrangement links TRBV12-5 to TRBJ2-1; TCRdb designates TRBD2, a call that cannot be tested without DNA. Germline values: CDR1 LGHNT, CDR2 FRNRAP. CDR3 length equals 15 residues. CDR3 residues: CASGLASGGSNEQFF.

This sequence joins TRBV20-1 and TRBJ2-1; TCRdb gives TRBD1 as the D gene, but with no DNA this cannot be confirmed. Germline V gene sequence: CDR1 DFQATT, CDR2 SNEGSKA (reference sequence). The CDR3 has 15 amino acids. The CDR3 region is CSARAWGPGYNEQFF.

V is TRBV24-1 and J is TRBJ2-7; TCRdb calls TRBD1, which cannot be checked without DNA. Germline V lookup: CDR1 KGHDR, CDR2 SFDVKD. The CDR3 has 15 amino acids. The CDR3 sequence: CATSVVPPHSYEQYF.

The chain combines TRBV7-8 with TRBJ2-6. Germline loops: CDR1 SGHVS, CDR2 FQNEAQ. The CDR3 consists of 18 residues. The CDR3 spells CASSPKPPIRSGANVLTF.